The text below deals with one TCR beta chain. The target antigen is unknown. Data came from immunoSEQ multiplex PCR; TCRdb stores just in-frame clones and leaves some out. Seen here are about 770,000 clones, roughly 72% observed once, and the top ten hold under 2%. These data are taken from a study of shared clonotypes between healthy human individuals. Study-level background: Used for every donor were three CD4 naive, three CD4 memory, two CD8 naive and one CD8 memory plate. General study points: Relative to memory subsets, naive subsets generally showed larger estimated richness. With several donors compared, roughly 4.9% of naive CD4 clonotypes were shared.

Each of the donors was a healthy adult who was HIV-negative and had not had a recent acute infection or vaccination. Deletions cut 5 bases from V and 0 bases from J, with 14 bases between. Germline CDR1 SEHNR, CDR2 FQNEAQ (reference sequence). The CDR3 runs to 16 residues. This TCR came from a woman in her 30s in good health. J is TRBJ1-3 and V is TRBV7-9, with a possible D match to TRBD1 (5 bases). The sequenced sample was memory CD4+ T cells sorted from blood. Stated subset: CD45RA-negative fraction. CDR3 in DNA: TGTGCCAGCAGCACTTGGACATCGGCCTCTGGAAACACCATATATTTT. It yields the protein CASSTWTSASGNTIYF.